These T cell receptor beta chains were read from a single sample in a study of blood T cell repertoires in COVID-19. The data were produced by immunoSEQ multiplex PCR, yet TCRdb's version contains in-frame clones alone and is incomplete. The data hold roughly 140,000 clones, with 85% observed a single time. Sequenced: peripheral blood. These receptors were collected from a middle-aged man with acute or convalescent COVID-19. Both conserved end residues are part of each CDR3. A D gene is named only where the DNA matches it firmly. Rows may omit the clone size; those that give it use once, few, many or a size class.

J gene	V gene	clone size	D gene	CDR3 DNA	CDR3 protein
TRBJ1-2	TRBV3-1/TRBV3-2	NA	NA	TGTGCCAGCAGAATGGGACGGGGGGATGGCTACACCTTC	CASRMGRGDGYTF
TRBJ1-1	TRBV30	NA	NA	TGTGCCTGGAGTGTACGACACGCGAACACTGAAGCTTTCTTT	CAWSVRHANTEAFF
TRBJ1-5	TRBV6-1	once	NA	TGTGCCAGCAGTGATGTGCAGGGCAATCAGCCCCAGCATTTT	CASSDVQGNQPQHF
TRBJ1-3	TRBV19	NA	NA	TGTGCCAGTAGTAGGGGGTTCGGTGGGGGAGGAACTGGAAACACCATATATTTT	CASSRGFGGGGTGNTIYF
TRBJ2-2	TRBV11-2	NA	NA	TGTGCCAGCAGCTTAGTTGCGGCCGGGGAGCTGTTTTTT	CASSLVAAGELFF
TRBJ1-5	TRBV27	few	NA	TGTGCCAGCAGCCCTGGAGGAAATCAGCCCCAGCATTTT	CASSPGGNQPQHF
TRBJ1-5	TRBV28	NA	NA	TGTGCCAGCAGTCCTTCTGGGGGCGCGGTGTCTCAGCCCCAGCATTTT	CASSPSGGAVSQPQHF
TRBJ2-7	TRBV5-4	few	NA	TGTGCCAGCAGCTTAGGGTTGGCCGTAGGGGACTACGAGCAGTACTTC	CASSLGLAVGDYEQYF
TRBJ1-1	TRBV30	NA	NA	TGTGCCTGGAGTGCCTGGGGGGAGGAAGCTTTCTTT	CAWSAWGEEAFF
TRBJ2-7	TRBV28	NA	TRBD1	TGTGCCAGCAGTTTCGACAGGGGGGCGGGCGAGCAGTACTTC	CASSFDRGAGEQYF
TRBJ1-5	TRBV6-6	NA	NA	TGTGCCAGCAGGCCCCAGGGAGGGGGGGGCAATCAGCCCCAGCATTTT	CASRPQGGGGNQPQHF
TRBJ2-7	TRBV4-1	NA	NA	TGCGCCAGCAGCCAGGAGGGCGGAACCCCAAGCTCCTACGAGCAGTACTTC	CASSQEGGTPSSYEQYF
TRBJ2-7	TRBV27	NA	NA	TGTGCCAGCAGTATAACCTATCCCAGGGGTGTTGTCTCCTACGAGCAGTACTTC	CASSITYPRGVVSYEQYF
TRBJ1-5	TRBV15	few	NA	TGTGCCACCAGCAGCAAGCTAACGGCAGGGGCAAATCAGCCCCAGCATTTT	CATSSKLTAGANQPQHF
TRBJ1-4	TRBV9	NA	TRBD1	TGTGCCAGCAGCGCATCGGGACAGGAAAAACTGTTTTTT	CASSASGQEKLFF
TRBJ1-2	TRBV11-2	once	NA	TGTGCCAGCAGCTTAGAGAAGAGGAGCTACACCTTC	CASSLEKRSYTF
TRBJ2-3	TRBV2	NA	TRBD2	TGTGCCAGCAGGGCCGTAGCGGGGGGGCGTGATACGCAGTATTTT	CASRAVAGGRDTQYF
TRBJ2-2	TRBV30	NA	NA	TGTGCCTGGAGAAGGGGTAACACCGGGGAGCTGTTTTTT	CAWRRGNTGELFF
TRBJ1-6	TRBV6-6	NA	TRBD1	TGTGCCAGCCATGGACAGGAGTATTCACCCCTCCACTTT	CASHGQEYSPLHF
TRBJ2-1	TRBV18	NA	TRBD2	TGTGCCAGCTCACCAGGGCTAGCGGCCAACAATGAGCAGTTCTTC	CASSPGLAANNEQFF
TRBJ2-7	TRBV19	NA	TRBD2	TGTGCCAGTTCGCGGGGGACCAGTCGGGAGCAGTACTTC	CASSRGTSREQYF
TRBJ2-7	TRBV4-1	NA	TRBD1	TGCGCCAGCAGCCCTGGACAGGGAGCCTACGAGCAGTACTTC	CASSPGQGAYEQYF
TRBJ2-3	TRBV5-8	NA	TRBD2	TGTGCCAGCAGCTACACAAGGACTAGCGGGGGGATTAGCACAGATACGCAGTATTTT	CASSYTRTSGGISTDTQYF
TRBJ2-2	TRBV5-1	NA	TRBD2	TGCGCCAGCAGCTTGGCCCTAGCGGGGTACACCGGGGAGCTGTTTTTT	CASSLALAGYTGELFF
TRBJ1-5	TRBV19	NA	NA	TGTGCCAGTAGACCTGCTTTTGGGGCAAGCAATCAGCCCCAGCATTTT	CASRPAFGASNQPQHF
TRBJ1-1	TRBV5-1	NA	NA	TGCGCCAGCAGCTGGGAACAGGGAAACACTGAAGCTTTCTTT	CASSWEQGNTEAFF
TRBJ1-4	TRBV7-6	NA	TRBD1	TGTGCCAGCAGCCCCCAGGGGGCTAACAATGAAAAACTGTTTTTT	CASSPQGANNEKLFF